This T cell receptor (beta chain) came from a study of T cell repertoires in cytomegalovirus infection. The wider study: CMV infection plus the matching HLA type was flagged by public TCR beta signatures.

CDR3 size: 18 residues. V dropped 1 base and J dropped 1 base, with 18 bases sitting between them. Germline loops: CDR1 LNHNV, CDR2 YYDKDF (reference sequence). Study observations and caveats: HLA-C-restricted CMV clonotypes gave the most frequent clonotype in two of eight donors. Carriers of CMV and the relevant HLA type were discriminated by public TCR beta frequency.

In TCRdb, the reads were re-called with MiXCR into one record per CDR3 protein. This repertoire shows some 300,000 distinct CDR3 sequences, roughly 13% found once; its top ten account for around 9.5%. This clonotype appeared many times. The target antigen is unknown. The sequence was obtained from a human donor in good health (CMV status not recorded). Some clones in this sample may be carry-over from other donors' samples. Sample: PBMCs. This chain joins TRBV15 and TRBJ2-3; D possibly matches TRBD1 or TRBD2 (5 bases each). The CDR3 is CATSRGRGPAGGTDTQYF. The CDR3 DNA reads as TGTGCCACCAGCAGAGGACGGGGACCGGCCGGAGGCACAGATACGCAGTATTTT. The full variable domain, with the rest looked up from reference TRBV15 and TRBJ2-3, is DAMVIQNPRYQVTQFGKPVTLSCSQTLNHNVMYWYQQKSSQAPKLLFHYYDKDFNNEADTPDNFQSRRPNTSFCFLDIRSPGLGDTAMYLCATSRGRGPAGGTDTQYFGPGTRLTVL.